Presented here are 17 T cell receptor beta chains from one specimen sequenced in a study of blood T cells in healthy people across ages. A sample-barcoded 5' primer and a J-beta primer mix were used in a second PCR of roughly 6 to 12 cycles. TCRdb passed the 5' RACE reads through MiXCR, listing each CDR3 protein once. The data contain 950,000 to 1,200,000 distinct CDR3 sequences, 30% to 40% of them singletons. The sequencing sample was made of blood. These receptors originate from a young man in good health.

This clonotype occurred many times. The chain couples TRBV20-1 to TRBJ2-5; a weak D match, TRBD2 (6 bases). The germline gives CDR1 DFQATT, CDR2 SNEGSKA (reference sequence). The CDR3 extends over 14 amino acids. With 0 bases removed from V and 7 bases from J, the gap between germline ends came to 15 bases. The CDR3 loop reads CSARDSGNGRTQYF. As DNA, the CDR3 is TGCAGTGCTAGAGATTCGGGGAACGGGAGGACCCAGTACTTC.

This clonotype was observed a few times. This rearrangement joins TRBV4-1 to TRBJ1-1, with 7 bases that match TRBD1. Trimming took 1 base from V and 5 from J; bases not matched to a gene: 7. Germline lookup yields CDR1 MGHRA and CDR2 YSYEKL. The CDR3 loop spans 15 amino acids. The CDR3 coding sequence is TGCGCCAGCAGCCAAGGGGCGACAGGGCGGACTGAAGCTTTCTTT. Its protein product is CASSQGATGRTEAFF.

For the CDR3, the DNA is TGTGCCAGCAGCTTTAGTGGCAAGGGGGCGCGGGGCACTGAAGCTTTCTTT. Translating it yields CASSFSGKGARGTEAFF. The chain combines TRBV7-9 with TRBJ1-1, with 7 bases that match TRBD1. The CDR3 has 17 amino acids. Germline CDR1 is SEHNR and CDR2 is FQNEAQ (reference sequence). Trimming at V came to 3 bases and at J to 4 bases, leaving 14 bases not matched to a gene.

The genes are TRBV2 and TRBJ1-1; the D gene is possibly TRBD1 (6 bases). The V end lost 6 bases, the J end lost 6 bases, and 14 bases lay between the germline ends. Germline V gene data show CDR1 as SNHLY and CDR2 as FYNNEI. The CDR3 length is 13 residues. CDR3 residues: CASSTHGGSEAFF. The CDR3 DNA sequence: TGTGCCAGCAGCACCCATGGGGGCTCTGAAGCTTTCTTT.

The J gene is TRBJ1-5, the V gene TRBV12-3 or TRBV12-4; possible D gene TRBD1, 6 bases. The germline V and J ends were trimmed by 6 bases and 3 bases, with 15 bases remaining between them. CDR3 size: 15 residues. The CDR3, as DNA: TGTGCCAGCAGAAAAGGACAGCTTCACAATCAGCCCCAGCATTTT. Protein product: CASRKGQLHNQPQHF.

This clonotype was seen only a few times. J is TRBJ1-4 and V is TRBV7-9; D is undetermined. Germline lookup yields CDR1 SEHNR and CDR2 FQNEAQ (reference sequence). Trimming pared 4 bases from V and 0 bases from J, leaving 12 bases between. The length of the CDR3 is 16 residues. The CDR3 is CASSYPPDATNEKLFF. The CDR3 region has the DNA TGTGCCAGCAGCTATCCCCCGGATGCAACTAATGAAAAACTGTTTTTT.

The chain carries TRBV29-1 and TRBJ2-1; D not resolved. Germline V gene data show CDR1 as SQVTM and CDR2 as ANQGSEA. Trimming stripped 8 bases from V and 8 bases from J, with 16 bases between. This CDR3 is built from 12 residues. CDR3 region: CSTTDGRDEQFF. The DNA for the CDR3 is TGCAGCACCACTGACGGGCGCGATGAGCAGTTCTTC.

The J gene is TRBJ1-1, the V gene TRBV20-1; no definite D call. The germline V gene has CDR1 DFQATT and CDR2 SNEGSKA (reference sequence). The CDR3 is made up of 13 amino acids. The DNA of the CDR3 is TGCAGCCCACACCCGGGGAGGAGCACTGAAGCTTTCTTT. Amino acid sequence: CSPHPGRSTEAFF.

This chain joins TRBV6-2 or TRBV6-3 and TRBJ1-2; D is undetermined. In germline, CDR1 is MNHEY, CDR2 SVGEGT. This CDR3 has 12 amino acids. V lost 5 bases and J 7 bases, leaving 11 bases between the germline ends. CDR3 region: CASSTGNLGYTF. In nucleotides, the CDR3 is TGTGCCAGCAGTACGGGAAATCTTGGCTACACCTTC.

In the case of this clonotype: Germline and junction disagree at one end, which may indicate a read error. The rearrangement links TRBV7-9 to TRBJ1-5, with D unclear. CDR1 and CDR2 from the germline V gene are SEHNR and FQNEAQ (reference sequence). This CDR3 contains 12 residues. The CDR3: CTSGQGNQPQHF. The DNA of the CDR3 is TGTACCAGCGGGCAGGGCAATCAGCCCCAGCATTTT.

This clonotype has more than one count but fewer than ten. The chain couples TRBV25-1 to TRBJ2-7; the D gene is possibly TRBD1 (6 bases). Trimming removed 0 bases from V and 1 base from J, with 10 bases in between. The V gene's germline CDR1 is MGHDK and CDR2 SYGVNS. The CDR3 has 15 residues. The CDR3 protein is CASSEYGTLSYEQYF. The DNA of the CDR3 is TGTGCCAGCAGTGAATACGGGACACTGTCCTACGAGCAGTACTTC.

The V call is TRBV5-1, the J call TRBJ1-4; a weak D match, TRBD1 (6 bases). Germline CDR1 SGHRS, CDR2 YFSETQ. The CDR3 length is 15 residues. V gave up 7 bases and J gave up 5 bases, with 18 bases separating them. CDR3 amino acids: CASGLGGSFNEKLFF. CDR3 DNA sequence: TGCGCCAGCGGGCTTGGGGGCAGCTTCAATGAAAAACTGTTTTTT.

This clonotype was recorded a few times. The J gene is TRBJ2-5, the V gene TRBV5-1; D is possibly TRBD2 (5 bases). V was trimmed by 0 bases and J by 1 base, leaving 10 bases between them. Germline CDR1 and CDR2: SGHRS and YFSETQ. The CDR3 loop spans 15 amino acids. The CDR3 coding sequence is TGCGCCAGCAGCTTGGAGCAGACTACCCAAGAGACCCAGTACTTC. Translating gives CASSLEQTTQETQYF.

The chain links TRBV27 to TRBJ1-2, with D possibly matching TRBD1 (6 bases). CDR3 size: 14 residues. Trimming took 5 bases from V and 4 from J, leaving 14 bases between them. Germline loops: CDR1 MNHEY, CDR2 SMNVEV (reference sequence). The CDR3 here is CASSVDRRSYGYTF. CDR3 DNA: TGTGCCAGCAGTGTCGACAGGAGAAGCTATGGCTACACCTTC.

The chain links TRBV4-2 to TRBJ2-5; 9 bases are shared with TRBD1. The length of the CDR3 is 16 residues. Per the germline V gene, CDR1 is LGHNA and CDR2 is YNFKEQ. With V trimmed by 0 bases and J by 1 base, 3 bases remained unmatched. In DNA form, the CDR3 reads TGTGCCAGCAGCCAAGATCCGGGACAGGGCCAAGAGACCCAGTACTTC. It specifies CASSQDPGQGQETQYF.

The chain couples TRBV18 to TRBJ2-3; tentatively, D is TRBD1 (6 bases). The CDR3 sequence is 16 residues long. With 3 bases removed from V and 7 bases from J, the gap between germline ends came to 20 bases. Germline V gene data show CDR1 as KGHSH and CDR2 as LQKENI. The CDR3 DNA reads as TGTGCCAGCTCACCTTCAAGGGGGATCCCGCCAAATACGCAGTATTTT. Its protein product is CASSPSRGIPPNTQYF.

This clonotype was found a few times. The chain links TRBV7-9 to TRBJ2-4; tentative D call: TRBD2 (6 bases). The germline V gene has CDR1 SEHNR and CDR2 FQNEAQ (reference sequence). This CDR3 is built from 16 residues. Trimming pared 9 bases from V and 0 bases from J, leaving 18 bases between. This CDR3 is CASSRPGLLAKNIQYF. The CDR3, as DNA: TGTGCCAGTAGCCGACCGGGACTGTTAGCCAAAAACATTCAGTACTTC.